This TCR beta chain was sequenced in a study of shared clonotypes between healthy human individuals. In the source study's methods: Filtering differed, since immunoSEQ gave only junction sequences and no quality scores. The method was immunoSEQ multiplex PCR; TCRdb's version includes in-frame clones alone and lacks a portion of them. D and trimming were read from the DNA, whereas the V and J calls and clone size are those reported in that table. The sample holds 400,000 to 500,000 clones, roughly four fifths seen once. The CDR3 is 19 amino acids. CDR1 is MDHEN and CDR2 is SYDVKM in the germline V gene. Deletions cut 6 bases from V and 2 bases from J, with 27 bases between.

The clonotype comes from a woman in her forties in good health. Some clones in this sample may be carry-over from other donors' samples. The chain combines TRBV28 with TRBJ2-3; D is perhaps TRBD1 or TRBD2 (5 bases each). The sample consisted of PBMCs. In nucleotides, the CDR3 is TGTGCCAGCAGGCGACACCGGGACCTCTCATTCCTGGTCACAGATACGCAGTATTTT. This sequence encodes CASRRHRDLSFLVTDTQYF.